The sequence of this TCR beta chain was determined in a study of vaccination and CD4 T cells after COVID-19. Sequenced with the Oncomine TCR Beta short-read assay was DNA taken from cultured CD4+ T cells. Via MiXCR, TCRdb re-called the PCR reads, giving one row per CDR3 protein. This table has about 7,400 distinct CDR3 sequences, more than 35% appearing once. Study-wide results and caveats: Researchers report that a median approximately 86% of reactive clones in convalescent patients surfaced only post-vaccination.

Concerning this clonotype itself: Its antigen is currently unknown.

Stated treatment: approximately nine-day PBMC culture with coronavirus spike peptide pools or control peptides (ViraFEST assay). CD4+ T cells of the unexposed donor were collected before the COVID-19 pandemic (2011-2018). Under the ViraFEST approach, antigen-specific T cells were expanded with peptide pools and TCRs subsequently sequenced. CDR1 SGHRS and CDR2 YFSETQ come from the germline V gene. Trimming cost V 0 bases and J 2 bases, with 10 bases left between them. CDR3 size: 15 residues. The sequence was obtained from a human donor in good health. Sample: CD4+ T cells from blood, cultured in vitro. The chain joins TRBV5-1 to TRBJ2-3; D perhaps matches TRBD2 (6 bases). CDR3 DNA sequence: TGCGCCAGCAGCTTGGACACTAGCTTCACAGATACGCAGTATTTT. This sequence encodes CASSLDTSFTDTQYF.